This is a list of T cell receptor beta chains from one sample in a study of cytomegalovirus exposure and HLA in healthy donors. Assay: immunoSEQ multiplex PCR; the TCRdb copy retains only in-frame clones and omits some. The sample records just over 150,000 clones, more than 70% being singletons. Material: PBMCs. These receptors came from a male donor in good health and CMV-seropositive. The CDR3 runs from the conserved cysteine through the conserved F or W. Fields, in order: V gene, clone size, D gene, J gene, CDR3 protein, CDR3 DNA. The D gene is left open where the match is weak. Size values are once, few and many counts, or a class for expanded clones, and some rows have none.

>TRBV4-1|.|TRBD2|TRBJ2-5
CASSQGTSGTLAQYF
TGCGCCAGCAGCCAAGGGACTAGCGGGACCCTGGCCCAGTACTTC
>TRBV11-3|once|.|TRBJ2-7
CASSLETGGGYEQYF
TGTGCCAGCAGCTTAGAAACAGGGGGGGGATACGAGCAGTACTTC
>TRBV7-9|.|.|TRBJ2-7
CASSRDSTYEQYF
TGTGCCAGCAGCCGGGACTCTACCTACGAGCAGTACTTC
>TRBV28|.|TRBD1|TRBJ2-2
CASRRDRGLGELFF
TGTGCCAGCAGACGGGACAGGGGGCTTGGGGAGCTGTTTTTT
>TRBV9|.|TRBD2|TRBJ2-3
CASSGTSVQDTQYF
TGTGCCAGCAGCGGGACTAGCGTTCAAGATACGCAGTATTTT
>TRBV29-1|.|.|TRBJ1-4
CSVGSGEKLFF
TGCAGCGTTGGATCCGGGGAAAAACTGTTTTTT
>TRBV29-1|.|TRBD2|TRBJ2-1
CSVRTSGSGNEQFF
TGCAGCGTTCGGACTAGCGGTTCGGGCAATGAGCAGTTCTTC
>TRBV11-2|few|TRBD2|TRBJ2-3
CASSPYSETSGTSTDTQYF
TGTGCCAGCAGCCCCTATTCCGAGACTAGCGGGACTAGCACAGATACGCAGTATTTT
>TRBV13|.|.|TRBJ2-2
CASSLSPSGDTGELFF
TGTGCCAGCAGCTTAAGTCCCAGCGGAGACACCGGGGAGCTGTTTTTT
>TRBV5-1|.|TRBD2|TRBJ2-3
CASSLGIAGGPGTQYF
TGCGCCAGCAGCTTGGGGATAGCGGGAGGGCCAGGTACGCAGTATTTT
>TRBV2|.|TRBD1|TRBJ1-1
CASKRGQGAVTEAFF
TGTGCCAGCAAAAGAGGACAGGGCGCTGTAACTGAAGCTTTCTTT
>TRBV18|.|.|TRBJ2-3
CASSLYRAPDTQYF
TGTGCCAGCTCTCTATACAGGGCGCCAGATACGCAGTATTTT
>TRBV12-5|.|.|TRBJ2-7
CASGLRAGIYEQYF
TGTGCTAGTGGTTTGAGGGCAGGGATCTACGAGCAGTACTTC
>TRBV29-1|.|.|TRBJ2-3
CSVAASGYTDTQYF
TGCAGCGTTGCGGCAAGCGGTTACACAGATACGCAGTATTTT
>TRBV18|.|.|TRBJ2-2
CASSPPSGRDRAGELFF
TGTGCCAGCTCACCACCGTCGGGCAGGGATCGGGCCGGGGAGCTGTTTTTT
>TRBV7-9|.|TRBD1|TRBJ2-1
CSTPIGQAYYNEQFF
TGTTCCACTCCGATTGGACAGGCATACTACAATGAGCAGTTCTTC
>TRBV5-1|once|TRBD2|TRBJ2-7
CASSGLLAGGPRNEQYF
TGCGCCAGCAGCGGACTGCTAGCGGGAGGGCCCCGGAACGAGCAGTACTTC
>TRBV7-9|.|.|TRBJ2-1
CASSLAKWTLIENEQFF
TGTGCCAGCAGCTTAGCGAAATGGACACTGATCGAAAATGAGCAGTTCTTC
>TRBV28|.|TRBD2|TRBJ2-3
CASSFAGGGSDTQYF
TGTGCCAGCAGTTTTGCGGGGGGCGGCAGTGATACGCAGTATTTT
>TRBV4-2|few|.|TRBJ1-5
CASSQAVVAGNQPQHF
TGTGCCAGCAGCCAAGCCGTAGTAGCGGGCAATCAGCCCCAGCATTTT
>TRBV5-6|.|.|TRBJ2-5
CASSELNQETQYF
TGTGCCAGCAGCGAACTCAACCAAGAGACCCAGTACTTC
>TRBV5-4|.|TRBD2|TRBJ2-2
CASSGSGRADTGELFF
TGTGCCAGCAGCGGGAGCGGGAGGGCCGACACCGGGGAGCTGTTTTTT
>TRBV28|once|TRBD2|TRBJ2-2
CASSPRLASNTGELFF
TGTGCCAGCAGTCCCAGACTAGCGTCGAACACCGGGGAGCTGTTTTTT
>TRBV7-9|.|.|TRBJ2-3
CASSPTGYTDTQYF
TGTGCCAGCAGCCCCACGGGGTACACAGATACGCAGTATTTT
>TRBV21-1|.|.|TRBJ2-7
CASSREEYEQYF
TGTGCCAGCAGCAGAGAGGAGTACGAGCAGTACTTC
>TRBV27|few|.|TRBJ1-2
CASSPRQDVFGYTF
TGTGCCAGCAGTCCCCGACAGGACGTATTTGGCTACACCTTC
>TRBV5-1|.|TRBD1|TRBJ1-5
CASRSGQGGGNQPQHF
TGCGCCAGCAGGTCCGGACAGGGTGGGGGCAATCAGCCCCAGCATTTT
>TRBV6-5|.|TRBD2|TRBJ2-1
CASSSEASGRNEQFF
TGTGCCAGCAGTTCTGAGGCTAGCGGGAGAAATGAGCAGTTCTTC
>TRBV7-2|.|.|TRBJ1-2
CASGGGSNYGYTF
TGTGCCAGCGGGGGAGGAAGCAACTATGGCTACACCTTC
>TRBV7-2|.|TRBD2|TRBJ2-7
CASSLGLAGYRSYEQYF
TGTGCCAGCAGCTTAGGATTAGCGGGATATCGTTCCTACGAGCAGTACTTC
>TRBV5-1|.|.|TRBJ2-5
CASSLAVRSQETQYF
TGCGCCAGCAGCTTGGCGGTGCGGTCCCAAGAGACCCAGTACTTC
>TRBV10-3|.|TRBD1|TRBJ2-2
CAISVGGNTGELFF
TGTGCCATCAGTGTAGGGGGCAACACCGGGGAGCTGTTTTTT
>TRBV2|.|TRBD2|TRBJ2-5
CASGVGGETQYF
TGTGCCAGCGGAGTGGGGGGGGAGACCCAGTACTTC
>TRBV10-3|once|TRBD2|TRBJ2-2
CATRDSGSKDTGELFF
TGTGCCACCAGGGATAGCGGGAGTAAGGACACCGGGGAGCTGTTTTTT
>TRBV5-1|.|TRBD1|TRBJ1-1
CASNHEGTERGSREAFF
TGCGCCAGCAACCATGAGGGGACAGAGAGAGGATCGAGGGAAGCTTTCTTT
>TRBV10-1|few|.|TRBJ1-1
CASITTPNTEAFF
TGCGCCAGCATAACGACACCGAACACTGAAGCTTTCTTT
>TRBV27|.|.|TRBJ2-3
CASSLRGPLDTQYF
TGTGCCAGCAGCCTCCGGGGTCCCTTGGATACGCAGTATTTT
>TRBV7-8|.|TRBD1|TRBJ2-7
CASSLPGQGSYEQYF
TGTGCCAGCAGCTTACCAGGACAGGGGTCCTACGAGCAGTACTTC
>TRBV7-9|few|.|TRBJ2-1
CASSLAVTSSYNEQFF
TGTGCCAGCAGCTTAGCGGTCACGAGCTCCTACAATGAGCAGTTCTTC
>TRBV4-2|few|TRBD1|TRBJ1-2
CASSQERQGARGYTF
TGTGCCAGCAGCCAAGAAAGGCAGGGGGCTCGCGGCTACACCTTC
>TRBV29-1|.|TRBD1|TRBJ1-2
CSVQGQGSYGYTF
TGCAGCGTACAAGGACAGGGCAGCTATGGCTACACCTTC
>TRBV7-9|.|.|TRBJ1-5
CASSPEGGSQPQHF
TGTGCCAGCAGCCCGGAAGGGGGAAGTCAGCCCCAGCATTTT
>TRBV7-9|.|TRBD2|TRBJ2-1
CASGRASGEQFF
TGTGCCAGCGGGAGGGCCAGCGGTGAGCAGTTCTTC
>TRBV19|few|.|TRBJ1-1
CASSIGTVEAFF
TGTGCCAGTAGTATAGGAACAGTTGAAGCTTTCTTT
>TRBV28|.|.|TRBJ1-5
CASSFPQFGRGGNQPQHF
TGTGCCAGCAGTTTCCCGCAGTTCGGCAGGGGAGGCAATCAGCCCCAGCATTTT
>TRBV13|.|.|TRBJ2-3
CASSLGLWEDTQYF
TGTGCCAGCAGCTTAGGACTGTGGGAGGATACGCAGTATTTT
>TRBV9|.|.|TRBJ2-5
CASGVAEETQYF
TGTGCCAGCGGGGTAGCGGAAGAGACCCAGTACTTC